This T cell receptor (beta chain) was documented in a study of Graves' ophthalmopathy and Graves' hyperthyroidism. Study-level results: The model flagged ophthalmopathy progression at over 60% sensitivity and 72% to 75% specificity.

Note on this clonotype: Antigen: not known.

The authors amplified TCR beta CDR3 regions, and they did so from RNA transcripts for repertoire sequencing. The workflow started with a first-round RT-PCR run with HTBI primers and then moved on to a second-round multiplex PCR. TCRdb used MiXCR to reprocess the multiplex PCR reads, holding one entry per CDR3 protein. The profile covers about 370,000 distinct CDR3 sequences, with roughly a sixth appearing a single time and 2.4% taken by the ten largest. Uncontrolled infections, pregnancy, lactation or other autoimmune diseases led to patient exclusion. More than 7.5 ml of fresh blood yielded the PBMCs by density gradient. The clonotype originates from an adult woman with stable Graves' hyperthyroidism. Sequencing was carried out using peripheral blood.

Here the CDR3 reads CASSLRAGVFNTGELFF. The CDR3 bases are TGTGCCAGCAGTTTAAGAGCGGGGGTTTTCAACACCGGGGAGCTGTTTTTT. V is TRBV6-2 or TRBV6-3 and J is TRBJ2-2, with 8 bases lining up with TRBD2. Trimming at V came to 4 bases and at J to 2 bases, leaving 9 bases not matched to a gene. The CDR3 runs 17 residues. Germline V lookup: CDR1 MNHEY, CDR2 SVGEGT.